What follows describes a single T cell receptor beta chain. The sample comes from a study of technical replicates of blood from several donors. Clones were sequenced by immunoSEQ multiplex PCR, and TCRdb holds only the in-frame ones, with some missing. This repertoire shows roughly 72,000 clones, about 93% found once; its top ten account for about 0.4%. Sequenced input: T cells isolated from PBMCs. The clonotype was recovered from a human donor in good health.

The CDR3, as DNA: TGTGCCAGCAGCTTGGGCTTTCAGACCGGGGAGCTGTTTTTT. It translates to CASSLGFQTGELFF. V is TRBV7-8 and J is TRBJ2-2; D ambiguous. V shed 3 bases and J shed 5 bases, with 10 bases lying between them. Germline-derived CDR1 and CDR2 are SGHVS and FQNEAQ. CDR3 size: 14 residues.